This T cell receptor beta chain was sequenced in a study of blood T cell repertoires in COVID-19. The protocol was immunoSEQ multiplex PCR, while the TCRdb copy is restricted to in-frame clones and leaves out a portion. The table has about 88,000 clones, around 88% seen once. In germline, CDR1 is SGHRS, CDR2 YFSETQ. This CDR3 region has 15 residues. The trim removed 4 bases at V and 7 bases at J, leaving 10 bases unmatched. V and J are TRBV5-1 and TRBJ2-4, with TRBD1 identical over 8 bases. Sample: peripheral blood. The clonotype comes from a human donor in a cohort sampled during active COVID-19. CDR3 amino acids: CASSPETGVFNIQYF. The CDR3 coding sequence is TGCGCCAGCAGCCCCGAGACAGGGGTTTTTAACATTCAGTACTTC.